This TCR beta chain originates from a study of T cell responses to AZD1222 COVID-19 vaccine. Study-wide results and limits: Researchers report vaccine-associated CD4 TCRs spanning spike, with dominance at 160-218 and 743-854. Baseline testing showed seropositivity in only six AZD1222 recipients. Every sample of the repertoires postdated the peak T cell response.

Regarding this clone: Its target is not known.

Assay: immunoSEQ multiplex PCR; the TCRdb copy retains only in-frame clones and omits some. The table has 56,000 or so clones, approximately 88% seen once. The V end was cut by 1 base, the J end by 7 bases, with 15 bases between. This CDR3 has 15 amino acids. Germline CDR1 SGHRS, CDR2 YFSETQ. The V and J genes are TRBV5-1 and TRBJ2-1; D unclear. The sequenced sample was peripheral blood, obtained on day 0 of AZD1222 vaccination. This sequence originates from an adult in good health. The CDR3: CASSLLGPPANEQFF. The CDR3 DNA sequence: TGCGCCAGCAGCTTGTTAGGACCACCGGCAAATGAGCAGTTCTTC.